These T cell receptor beta chains were read from a single sample in a study of blood T cell repertoires in COVID-19. The assay was immunoSEQ multiplex PCR, and TCRdb's table has in-frame clones only and misses some. Of more than 60,000 clones detected, around 80% appear once; the ten largest clones hold under 11%. Specimen: peripheral blood. The receptors were sampled from a man aged 55-75 years with acute or convalescent COVID-19. Each CDR3 is given with its conserved first and last residue. Each record gives: CDR3 protein, CDR3 DNA, clone size, J gene, V gene, D gene. D genes are given only for firm matches. Size values are once, few and many counts, or a class for expanded clones, and some rows have none.

CASSSPRTVSGYTF TGTGCCAGCAGTTCCCCGAGGACAGTCAGTGGCTACACCTTC - TRBJ1-2 TRBV6-5 -
CASRKAGVQNIQYF TGTGCCAGCAGGAAAGCAGGGGTTCAAAACATTCAGTACTTC - TRBJ2-4 TRBV11-2 -
CASRWGGQDGNTIYF TGTGCCAGCAGATGGGGGGGGCAGGACGGAAACACCATATATTTT - TRBJ1-3 TRBV2 -
CASSLGQGATDTQYF TGTGCCAGCAGCTTAGGGCAGGGGGCGACAGATACGCAGTATTTT - TRBJ2-3 TRBV7-2 TRBD1
CATSALGPSSGGDTQYF TGTGCCACCAGTGCCCTCGGCCCAAGTAGCGGGGGAGATACGCAGTATTTT - TRBJ2-3 TRBV24-1 TRBD2
CASSFRTPGANVLTF TGTGCCAGCAGTTTCAGGACTCCCGGGGCCAACGTCCTGACTTTC - TRBJ2-6 TRBV28 -
CASTPLLTGSNYGYTF TGTGCCAGCACCCCCTTACTGACAGGGTCTAACTATGGCTACACCTTC - TRBJ1-2 TRBV27 TRBD1
CASSLDSPSGNTIYF TGCGCCAGCAGCTTGGATAGCCCCTCTGGAAACACCATATATTTT - TRBJ1-3 TRBV5-1 -
CATSDAALDTQYF TGTGCCACCAGTGACGCGGCCCTTGATACGCAGTATTTT - TRBJ2-3 TRBV24-1 -
CASSSGGVTYNSPLHF TGCGCCAGCAGCTCTGGAGGGGTGACCTATAATTCACCCCTCCACTTT - TRBJ1-6 TRBV5-1 -
CASSEQIAGNPFF TGTGCCAGCAGTGAACAAATAGCGGGGAACCCGTTCTTC - TRBJ2-1 TRBV6-1 TRBD2
CAISDSENIQYF TGTGCCATCAGTGACTCGGAAAACATTCAGTACTTC - TRBJ2-4 TRBV10-3 -
CASIIGTGSYNEQFF TGTGCCAGCATCATTGGGACAGGGTCCTACAATGAGCAGTTCTTC - TRBJ2-1 TRBV6-5 TRBD1
CASSLGGAEDTQYF TGTGCCAGCAGCTTAGGGGGGGCCGAGGATACGCAGTATTTT - TRBJ2-3 TRBV5-8 -
CASSPGEVAGLRLQYF TGTGCCAGCAGCCCCGGCGAGGTAGCGGGGCTACGTTTGCAGTATTTT - TRBJ2-3 TRBV11-3 TRBD2
CASRGQGASNQPQHF TGTGCCAGCAGGGGTCAGGGGGCGAGCAATCAGCCCCAGCATTTT - TRBJ1-5 TRBV2 TRBD1
CASSQEGAASYTGELFF TGTGCCAGCAGCCAAGAAGGCGCGGCCTCCTACACCGGGGAGCTGTTTTTT - TRBJ2-2 TRBV14 -
CASSLGQGNQPQHF TGTGCCAGCAGCTTGGGGCAGGGAAATCAGCCCCAGCATTTT - TRBJ1-5 TRBV7-2 -
CASSQTGTGGVSEKLFF TGCGCCAGCAGCCAGACGGGGACAGGCGGCGTATCTGAAAAACTGTTTTTT - TRBJ1-4 TRBV4-1 TRBD1
CASSQGAGGNTEAFF TGTGCCAGTAGTCAAGGGGCAGGGGGGAACACTGAAGCTTTCTTT - TRBJ1-1 TRBV19 TRBD1
CASSLLYRPQHF TGTGCCAGCAGTTTACTATACCGGCCCCAGCATTTT once TRBJ1-5 TRBV12-3/TRBV12-4 -
CASSLRPGSSYEQYF TGCGCCAGCAGCTTGCGCCCGGGGAGCTCCTACGAGCAGTACTTC - TRBJ2-7 TRBV5-1 -
CASSTGRGTTDTQYF TGTGCCAGCAGCACGGGGAGGGGGACCACAGATACGCAGTATTTT - TRBJ2-3 TRBV6-6 -
CASSEQGSGNSPLHF TGTGCCAGCAGCGAACAGGGGAGCGGCAATTCACCCCTCCACTTT - TRBJ1-6 TRBV9 TRBD1
CASSLPYQPQHF TGTGCCAGCAGTTTACCCTATCAGCCCCAGCATTTT few TRBJ1-5 TRBV12-3/TRBV12-4 -
CASSASGTGTQIGQSPLHF TGTGCCAGCAGCGCGTCCGGGACAGGGACCCAAATTGGACAGTCACCCCTCCACTTT - TRBJ1-6 TRBV7-9 TRBD1
CASRGGDFNTGELFF TGCGCCAGCAGGGGTGGAGACTTTAACACCGGGGAGCTGTTTTTT - TRBJ2-2 TRBV5-1 -
CASSQGVTGQGNEQFF TGTGCCAGCAGCCAAGGTGTGACCGGGCAGGGCAATGAGCAGTTCTTC few TRBJ2-1 TRBV3-1/TRBV3-2 -
CASSPGQGAGSTDTQYF TGTGCCAGCAGCCCGGGACAGGGGGCCGGATCCACAGATACGCAGTATTTT few TRBJ2-3 TRBV7-9 TRBD1
CASSQGLAYEQYF TGCGCCAGCAGCCAAGGGTTAGCCTACGAGCAGTACTTC - TRBJ2-7 TRBV4-3 -
CASNLPGGSGELFF TGTGCCAGCAATCTCCCAGGGGGTAGCGGGGAGCTGTTTTTT - TRBJ2-2 TRBV28 TRBD1
CAIKMEGTLNTEAFF TGTGCCATCAAGATGGAGGGGACCCTGAACACTGAAGCTTTCTTT - TRBJ1-1 TRBV10-3 -
CASSLAGDGEQYF TGTGCCAGCAGTTTAGCGGGGGATGGCGAGCAGTACTTC - TRBJ2-7 TRBV28 TRBD2
CASSQARGQETQYF TGCGCCAGCAGCCAAGCGCGAGGACAAGAGACCCAGTACTTC - TRBJ2-5 TRBV4-1 -
CASSRQGGEGNQPQHF TGTGCCAGCAGCCGACAGGGCGGGGAGGGCAATCAGCCCCAGCATTTT - TRBJ1-5 TRBV7-9 TRBD1
CASSVEQGRGELFF TGTGCCAGCAGCGTAGAGCAGGGGAGAGGGGAGCTGTTTTTT once TRBJ2-2 TRBV9 -
CASSRQTLRGNQPQHF TGTGCCAGCAGTAGACAGACACTTCGAGGTAATCAGCCCCAGCATTTT - TRBJ1-5 TRBV6-2/TRBV6-3 -
CAISERITGIGNEQFF TGTGCCATCAGTGAGCGTATAACAGGGATCGGCAATGAGCAGTTCTTC - TRBJ2-1 TRBV10-3 -
CASSNRDSGYTF TGTGCCAGCAGCAACCGGGACAGTGGCTACACCTTC - TRBJ1-2 TRBV5-5 TRBD1
CASRTGQTYTEAFF TGCGCCAGCAGAACGGGACAGACTTACACTGAAGCTTTCTTT - TRBJ1-1 TRBV5-1 TRBD1
CASSLPGRISFYGYTF TGTGCCAGCAGCTTGCCTGGTAGAATTTCGTTTTATGGCTACACCTTC - TRBJ1-2 TRBV5-6 -
CATSAGGTGRDEQFF TGTGCCACCAGTGCGGGAGGGACAGGGAGGGATGAGCAGTTCTTC - TRBJ2-1 TRBV24-1 -
CASSEVPGGGEQYF TGCGCCAGCAGTGAGGTCCCAGGGGGCGGCGAGCAGTACTTC - TRBJ2-7 TRBV10-2 TRBD1
CASSPGTGGSYEQYF TGCGCCAGCAGTCCCGGGACAGGGGGCTCCTACGAGCAGTACTTC - TRBJ2-7 TRBV10-1 TRBD1
CASSEHTGGWAEAFF TGCGCCAGCAGCGAGCATACAGGGGGTTGGGCTGAAGCTTTCTTT - TRBJ1-1 TRBV5-1 TRBD1
CASTRDRVSQHF TGTGCCAGCACCCGGGACAGGGTGTCCCAGCATTTT - TRBJ1-5 TRBV28 TRBD1